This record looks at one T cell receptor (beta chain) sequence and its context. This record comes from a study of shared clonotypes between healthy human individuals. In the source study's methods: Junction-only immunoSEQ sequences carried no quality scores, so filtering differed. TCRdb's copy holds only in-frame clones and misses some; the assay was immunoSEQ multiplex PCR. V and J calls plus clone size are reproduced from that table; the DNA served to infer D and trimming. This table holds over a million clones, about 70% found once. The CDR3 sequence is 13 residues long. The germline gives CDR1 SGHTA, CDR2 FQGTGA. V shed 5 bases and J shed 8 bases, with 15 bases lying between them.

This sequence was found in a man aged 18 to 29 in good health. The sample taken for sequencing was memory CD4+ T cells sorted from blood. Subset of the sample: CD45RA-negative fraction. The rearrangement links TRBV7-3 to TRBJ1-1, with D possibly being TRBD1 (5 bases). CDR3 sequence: CASSIDSLSEAFF. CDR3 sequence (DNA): TGTGCCAGCAGCATCGACAGCCTCTCAGAAGCTTTCTTT.